Listed below are T cell receptor beta chains from one sample, sequenced in a study of blood T cell repertoires in COVID-19. Profiled with immunoSEQ multiplex PCR; TCRdb holds only in-frame clones, not every one. The sample has some 150,000 clones, approximately 80% seen once. The sequenced sample was peripheral blood. The receptors stem from a woman aged 50 to 60 with acute or convalescent COVID-19. Both conserved end residues are part of each CDR3. Each record gives: clone size, V gene, J gene, D gene, CDR3 protein, CDR3 DNA. The D gene is left open where the match is weak. Size tells how often a clone was seen (once, few, many) or the class of an expanded clone, and some rows leave it out.

>.|TRBV24-1|TRBJ2-5|TRBD1
CATTTGGVETQYF
TGTGCCACCACGACAGGGGGCGTGGAGACCCAGTACTTC
>.|TRBV14|TRBJ2-5|.
CASSQPDQETQYF
TGTGCCAGCAGCCAGCCGGACCAAGAGACCCAGTACTTC
>.|TRBV7-2|TRBJ2-2|TRBD1
CASSLRQGASGELFF
TGTGCCAGCAGCCTCCGACAGGGGGCCTCCGGGGAGCTGTTTTTT
>once|TRBV28|TRBJ1-2|.
CASSRANYGYTF
TGTGCCAGCTCGAGAGCTAACTATGGCTACACCTTC
>.|TRBV11-3|TRBJ2-3|TRBD2
CASSLGGTSGLTDTQYF
TGTGCCAGCAGCTTGGGGGGGACTAGCGGGCTCACAGATACGCAGTATTTT
>.|TRBV28|TRBJ1-5|.
CASSGPRTVNQPQHF
TGTGCCAGCAGTGGCCCTCGGACAGTCAATCAGCCCCAGCATTTT
>few|TRBV18|TRBJ2-7|.
CASSSDSPYEQYF
TGTGCCAGCTCCTCGGACAGTCCCTACGAGCAGTACTTC
>.|TRBV24-1|TRBJ2-1|TRBD1
CATSEVTGLGNEQFF
TGTGCCACCAGTGAGGTGACAGGGTTAGGCAATGAGCAGTTCTTC
>.|TRBV5-5|TRBJ1-1|TRBD1
CASSFRQGISTEAFF
TGTGCCAGCAGCTTTCGACAGGGCATCAGCACTGAAGCTTTCTTT
>once|TRBV6-5|TRBJ2-3|TRBD1
CASSYRPGQGGITQYF
TGTGCCAGCAGTTACAGGCCGGGACAGGGGGGAATTACGCAGTATTTT
>.|TRBV29-1|TRBJ2-3|TRBD2
CSAGWTSGGSNTQYF
TGCAGCGCAGGATGGACTAGCGGGGGTAGTAATACGCAGTATTTT
>once|TRBV3-1/TRBV3-2|TRBJ2-3|TRBD2
CASSHLRAGNTDTQYF
TGTGCCAGCAGCCATCTTCGAGCGGGGAACACAGATACGCAGTATTTT
>.|TRBV15|TRBJ1-1|TRBD1
CATSSLGTGSTEAFF
TGTGCCACCAGCAGCCTCGGGACAGGGAGCACTGAAGCTTTCTTT
>.|TRBV5-1|TRBJ2-3|.
CASSLFGVGTDTQYF
TGCGCCAGCAGCTTGTTCGGGGTGGGCACAGATACGCAGTATTTT
>.|TRBV19|TRBJ1-5|.
CASWGRNQPQHF
TGTGCCAGTTGGGGGAGGAATCAGCCCCAGCATTTT
>few|TRBV6-2/TRBV6-3|TRBJ2-6|TRBD1
CASSRTHPGQGSSGANVLTF
TGTGCCAGCAGCCGAACCCACCCGGGACAGGGAAGCTCTGGGGCCAACGTCCTGACTTTC
>few|TRBV6-1|TRBJ2-3|TRBD2
CASSAWAGLVPDTQYF
TGTGCCAGCAGTGCCTGGGCGGGACTAGTGCCGGATACGCAGTATTTT
>.|TRBV7-2|TRBJ2-5|TRBD2
CASSKGLAGGTRGETQYF
TGTGCCAGCAGCAAGGGACTAGCGGGGGGGACGCGTGGTGAGACCCAGTACTTC
>.|TRBV6-1|TRBJ1-3|.
CASSEWSALGNTIYF
TGTGCCAGCAGTGAGTGGTCAGCGCTCGGAAACACCATATATTTT
>.|TRBV7-2|TRBJ1-2|.
CASSLARGSLYGYTF
TGTGCCAGCAGCTTAGCGCGGGGTTCCCTCTATGGCTACACCTTC
>once|TRBV7-2|TRBJ2-1|TRBD2
CASSPQGLAANEQFF
TGTGCCAGCAGCCCGCAGGGACTAGCGGCAAATGAGCAGTTCTTC
>few|TRBV4-3|TRBJ2-1|.
CASSPFPINNEQFF
TGCGCCAGCAGCCCATTCCCCATCAACAATGAGCAGTTCTTC